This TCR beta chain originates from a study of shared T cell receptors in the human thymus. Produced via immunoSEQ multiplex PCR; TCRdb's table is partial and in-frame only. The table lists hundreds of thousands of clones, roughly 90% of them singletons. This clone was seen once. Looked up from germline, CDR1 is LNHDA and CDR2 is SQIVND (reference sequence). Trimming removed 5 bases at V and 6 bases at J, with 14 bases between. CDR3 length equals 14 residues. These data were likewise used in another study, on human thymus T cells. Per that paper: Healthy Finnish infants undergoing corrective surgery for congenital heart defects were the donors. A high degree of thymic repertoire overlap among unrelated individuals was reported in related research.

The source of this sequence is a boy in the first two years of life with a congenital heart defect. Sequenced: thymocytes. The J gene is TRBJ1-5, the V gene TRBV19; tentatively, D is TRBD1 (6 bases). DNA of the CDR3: TGTGCCAGTAGTGTAACAGGGTCGGGTCAGCCCCAGCATTTT. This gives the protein CASSVTGSGQPQHF.